Sequencing of this T cell receptor beta chain was carried out in a study of early T cells in non-severe SARS-CoV-2 infection. Worth noting for this clonotype: Its target is not known.

Broader study findings: The matching step, a VDJdb search, favored anti-spike CD8 responses and missed private and CD4 specificities.

Attached unique molecular identifiers marked individual cDNA molecules. Via MiXCR, TCRdb re-called the 5' RACE reads, giving one row per CDR3 protein. Among 80,000 to 100,000 distinct CDR3 sequences listed, 10% to 15% were seen once. This CDR3 region has 15 residues. The germline V gene has CDR1 MGHRA and CDR2 YSYEKL. Trimming removed 4 bases from V and 4 bases from J, with 16 bases in between. V and J are TRBV4-1 and TRBJ1-2; TRBD1 is a possible D gene (5 bases). The sample was whole blood. The sequence came from an adult who was a healthcare worker with PCR-confirmed SARS-CoV-2 infection or an uninfected control (not recorded which). The CDR3 sequence is CASSRTAGAIYGYTF. DNA for the CDR3: TGCGCCAGCAGCCGCACTGCTGGGGCAATCTATGGCTACACCTTC.